The rows below give T cell receptor beta chains drawn from one sample of a study of CD8+ T cells in alopecia areata. TCRdb's copy holds only in-frame clones and misses some; the assay was immunoSEQ multiplex PCR. The sample shows 200,000 or so clones, approximately 40% of them seen only once. The source was CD4+ T cells sorted from blood, collected at approximately week 36, from a patient treated with tofacitinib. These receptors came from a human donor with alopecia areata. The conserved cysteine and the conserved F or W are not part of the CDR3 here.

v_gene	j_gene	CDR3aa
TRBV7-8	TRBJ2-7	ASSQTGGPIEQY
TRBV7-2	TRBJ2-5	ASSRLAGGWETQY
TRBV7-9	TRBJ1-2	ASSRPPLFGYT
TRBV28	TRBJ1-1	ASIGAYTEAF
TRBV5-1	TRBJ1-2	ASSLFRADYGYT
TRBV4-3	TRBJ2-7	ASSQEPRGPEQY
TRBV11-2	TRBJ2-5	ASSLLETQY
TRBV27	TRBJ2-5	ASSLNPSGETQY
TRBV7-9	TRBJ1-1	ASSRSGSETEAF
TRBV28	TRBJ2-5	ASSPQGRTQY
TRBV4-2	TRBJ2-1	ASSRGTSGNNEQF
TRBV28	TRBJ2-5	ASSYGSGGLAGLETQY
TRBV5-1	TRBJ2-6	ASSPGISSGANVLT
TRBV12-2	TRBJ2-7	ASRAARDRGHEQY
TRBV9	TRBJ2-1	ASSAGLAGYNEQF
TRBV2	TRBJ2-7	ASSEVRGDRGSHEQY
TRBV4-1	TRBJ2-1	ASRAREAGASSYNEQF
TRBV15	TRBJ2-4	ATSTGEGDIQY
TRBV30	TRBJ1-2	AWSVHSGVGGYT
TRBV5-1	TRBJ2-5	ASSLFPKQETQY
TRBV30	TRBJ1-2	AWSVPRGGYGYT
TRBV5-4	TRBJ1-4	ASSSWVGGGEKLF